The entry that follows covers one T cell receptor beta chain sequence. Its antigen is unidentified. Germline-derived CDR1 and CDR2 are LNHDA and SQIVND (reference sequence). Trimming removed 5 bases at V and 4 bases at J, with 11 bases between. The CDR3 has 13 residues. Sequenced material consisted of expressed TCRB transcripts (all of the isolated RNA was reverse transcribed). Sequenced by immunoSEQ multiplex PCR; TCRdb stores in-frame clones only, minus some. The table shows around 250,000 clones, with 20% occurring only once. The data were obtained in a study of beta chain features in type 1 diabetes. The study, taken as a whole, reports: With patients and controls alike, PCR might favor shorter templates to an equal degree. TCRB CDR3s from Type 1 diabetes patients were moderately but significantly shorter in all four CD4+ subsets.

Sorting gave populations that all exceeded 95% purity. This chain uses TRBV19 with TRBJ1-2, with a tentative D call TRBD1 (5 bases). The TCR originated in a woman aged 40 to 55 with type 1 diabetes. Sequencing input: naive CD4+ T cells from blood. In DNA, the CDR3 is TGTGCCAGTAGTTCGGGACTGAGCTATGGCTACACCTTC. Amino acids: CASSSGLSYGYTF.